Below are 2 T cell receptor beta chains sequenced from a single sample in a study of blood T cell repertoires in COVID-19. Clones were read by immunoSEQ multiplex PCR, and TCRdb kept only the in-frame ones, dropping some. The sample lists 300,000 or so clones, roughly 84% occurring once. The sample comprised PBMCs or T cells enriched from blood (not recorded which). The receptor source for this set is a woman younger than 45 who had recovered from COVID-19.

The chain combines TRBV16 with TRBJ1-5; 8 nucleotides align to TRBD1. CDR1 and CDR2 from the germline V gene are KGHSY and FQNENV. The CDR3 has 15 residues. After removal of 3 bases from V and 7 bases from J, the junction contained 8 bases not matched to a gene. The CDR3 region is CASSHTTGGDQPQHF. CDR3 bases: TGTGCCAGCAGCCATACAACAGGGGGAGACCAGCCCCAGCATTTT.

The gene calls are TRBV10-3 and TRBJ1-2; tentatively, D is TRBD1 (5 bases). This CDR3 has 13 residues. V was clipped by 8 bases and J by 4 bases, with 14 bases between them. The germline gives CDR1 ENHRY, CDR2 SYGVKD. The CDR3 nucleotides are TGTGCCATCTCGGGGGAAAGGGGCTATGGCTACACCTTC. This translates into CAISGERGYGYTF.